This T cell receptor beta chain was identified during a study of blood T cell repertoires in COVID-19. Across the study: The samples span acute and convalescent COVID-19 from the United States, Italy and Spain.

Clones were sequenced by immunoSEQ multiplex PCR, and TCRdb holds only the in-frame ones, with some missing. The data show around 200,000 clones, about four fifths seen once. The length of the CDR3 is 13 residues. The germline V gene encodes CDR1 ENHRY and CDR2 SYGVKD. Unmatched junction bases numbered 4, after V lost 7 bases and J lost 1 base. The sample was peripheral blood. This receptor was identified in a human donor with acute or convalescent COVID-19. The donor label of this sample is uncertain. The chain is built from TRBV10-3 and TRBJ2-7, with 7 bases identical to TRBD1. CDR3 amino acids: CAITKTGSYEQYF. CDR3 nucleotides: TGTGCCATCACCAAGACAGGGTCCTACGAGCAGTACTTC.